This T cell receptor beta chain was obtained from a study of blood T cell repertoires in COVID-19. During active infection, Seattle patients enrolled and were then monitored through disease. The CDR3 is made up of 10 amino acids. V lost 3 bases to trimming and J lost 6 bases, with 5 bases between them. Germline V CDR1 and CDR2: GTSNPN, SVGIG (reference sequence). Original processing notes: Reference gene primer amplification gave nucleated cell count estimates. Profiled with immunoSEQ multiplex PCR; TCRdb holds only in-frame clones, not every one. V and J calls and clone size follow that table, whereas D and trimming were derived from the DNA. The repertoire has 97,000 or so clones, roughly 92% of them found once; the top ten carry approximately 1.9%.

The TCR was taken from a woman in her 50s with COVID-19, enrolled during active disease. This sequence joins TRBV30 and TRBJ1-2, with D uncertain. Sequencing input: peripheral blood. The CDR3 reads CAWRSDGYTF. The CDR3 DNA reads TGTGCCTGGAGGTCAGATGGCTACACCTTC.